These T cell receptor beta chains were read from a single sample in a study of beta chain features in type 1 diabetes. Sequencing used immunoSEQ multiplex PCR; TCRdb keeps in-frame clones, though not all of them. Altogether more than 300,000 clones are present, 8% being singletons, with the ten largest covering roughly 0.44%. What was sequenced was central memory CD4+ T cells from blood. The receptors come from a woman under 30 in good health. Each CDR3 is given with its conserved first and last residue. D genes are given only for firm matches. A clone size is listed for some rows: how often the clone was seen (once, few, many), or a class if it is expanded.

length	V	size	D	J	DNA	CDR3
13	TRBV7-9	few	.	TRBJ1-2	TGTGCCAGCAGCTTAGACAGGCTCTATGGCTACACCTTC	CASSLDRLYGYTF
15	TRBV5-1	.	.	TRBJ2-6	TGCGCCAGCAGCTTGGAGTCAGCTGGGGCCAACGTCCTGACTTTC	CASSLESAGANVLTF
14	TRBV7-2	.	.	TRBJ2-5	TGTGCCAGCAGCTTTGACGCTGGCCAAGAGACCCAGTACTTC	CASSFDAGQETQYF
12	TRBV7-2	few	.	TRBJ1-1	TGTGCCAGCAGCTACCGGGGCCTAGAAGCTTTCTTT	CASSYRGLEAFF
15	TRBV28	.	TRBD1	TRBJ2-1	TGTGCCAGCAGCCTCCCCGGGACAGGGGTCAATGAGCAGTTCTTC	CASSLPGTGVNEQFF
14	TRBV7-9	few	TRBD1	TRBJ2-7	TGTGCCAGCAGCCATTGGGACAGCACCTACGAGCAGTACTTC	CASSHWDSTYEQYF
19	TRBV2	.	.	TRBJ2-3	TGTGCCAGCAGTGCCCCGGGGTCTCCCGGCGGGGCTAGCACAGATACGCAGTATTTT	CASSAPGSPGGASTDTQYF
15	TRBV7-2	.	.	TRBJ2-5	TGTGCCAGCAGCTTGGGGGTCCATATGTGGGAGACCCAGTACTTC	CASSLGVHMWETQYF
17	TRBV23-1	few	TRBD1	TRBJ2-5	TGCGCCAGCAGTCAAATCCCGGGACAGGGAATTTTGTGGACCCAGTACTTC	CASSQIPGQGILWTQYF
17	TRBV4-3	few	TRBD2	TRBJ2-1	TGCGCCAGCAGCCAAGAGGGCGGGAGGGTCTCTCATGGTGAGCAGTTCTTC	CASSQEGGRVSHGEQFF
12	TRBV12-5	few	.	TRBJ2-5	TGTGCTAGTGGTTGGAGGGGAGAGACCCAGTACTTC	CASGWRGETQYF
14	TRBV2	few	.	TRBJ2-2	TGTGCCAGCGACACCGAGGGTGGGACCGGGGAGCTGTTTTTT	CASDTEGGTGELFF
15	TRBV28	few	TRBD1	TRBJ1-2	TGTGCCAGCATCTCCCCCGGGACAGGGGGGGAGGGCTACACCTTC	CASISPGTGGEGYTF
17	TRBV5-1	.	TRBD1	TRBJ2-1	TGCGCCAGCAGCTTGTTGGGACAGGGGATTTCCGGGGGTGAGCAGTTCTTC	CASSLLGQGISGGEQFF
13	TRBV5-1	.	.	TRBJ2-5	TGCGCCAGCAGCTCAATACCAGGGGAGACCCAGTACTTC	CASSSIPGETQYF